This entry features one T cell receptor (beta chain) sequence. Germline CDR1 is MDHEN and CDR2 is SYDVKM. The CDR3 has 13 residues. Each PCR replicate from the sorted subsets contained 200 to 250 ng DNA, which is about 30,000 T cell genomes. Sequencing was performed with immunoSEQ multiplex PCR; in TCRdb, only in-frame clones are kept and a portion is missing. The data show about 1.1 million clones, with more than 75% seen just once and around 0.6% held by the top ten. The source of the sample is a study of shared clonotypes between healthy human individuals. About the study: The study drew on two women and three men aged 18 to 49 as donors. CD4 naive cells filled three plates per donor, CD4 memory three, CD8 naive two and CD8 memory one.

V usage is TRBV28 and J usage is TRBJ1-2; TRBD1 is a possible D gene (5 bases). The specimen sequenced was memory CD4+ T cells from PBMCs. The sample's subset: CD45RA-negative fraction. This sequence originates from a man between 18 and 35 years old in good health. Some clones in this sample may be carry-over from other donors' samples. CDR3 sequence: CALGDSRSYGYTF. CDR3 DNA: TGTGCTCTGGGGGATTCGCGTTCTTATGGCTACACCTTC.